This record concerns one T cell receptor beta chain sequence. Its target is not known. The data derive from a study of cytomegalovirus exposure and HLA in healthy donors. Study findings and constraints: Later analysis associated a missense DCLRE1C variant with TCR beta V- and J-gene trimming. It has been reported that TCR beta sequences accurately predicted the HLA-A and HLA-B alleles of most subjects.

Amplification used 60 Vbeta primers and 13 Jbeta primers. Sequencing used immunoSEQ multiplex PCR; TCRdb keeps in-frame clones, though not all of them. The sample shows about 190,000 clones, around 87% of them seen only once. The CDR3 sequence is 18 residues long. V gave up 0 bases and J gave up 7 bases; unmatched junction bases: 13. Germline values: CDR1 LNHNV, CDR2 YYDKDF (reference sequence). This chain uses TRBV15 with TRBJ1-5; 9 bases align to TRBD1. The sample comprised PBMCs. The sequence came from a woman younger than 35 in good health and CMV-seronegative. CDR3 DNA: TGTGCCACCAGCAGAGATTGGGGGACAGGGACTGGTGGACAGCCCCAGCATTTT. Amino acids: CATSRDWGTGTGGQPQHF.